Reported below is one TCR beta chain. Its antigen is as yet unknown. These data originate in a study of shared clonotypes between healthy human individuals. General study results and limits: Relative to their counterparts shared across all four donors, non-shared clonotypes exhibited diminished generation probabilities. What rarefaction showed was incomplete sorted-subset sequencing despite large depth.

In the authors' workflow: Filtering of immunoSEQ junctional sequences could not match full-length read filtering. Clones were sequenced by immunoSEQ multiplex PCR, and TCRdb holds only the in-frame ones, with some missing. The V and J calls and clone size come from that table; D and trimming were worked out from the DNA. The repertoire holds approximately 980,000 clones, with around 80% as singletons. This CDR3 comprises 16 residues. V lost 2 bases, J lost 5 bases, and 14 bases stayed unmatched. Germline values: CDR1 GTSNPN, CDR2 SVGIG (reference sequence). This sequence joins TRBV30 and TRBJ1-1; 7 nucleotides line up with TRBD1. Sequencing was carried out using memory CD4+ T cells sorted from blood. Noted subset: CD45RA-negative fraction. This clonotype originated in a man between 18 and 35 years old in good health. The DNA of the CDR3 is TGTGCCTGGAGTCCAGGTCGAACAGGGGCGAGGACTGAAGCTTTCTTT. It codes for CAWSPGRTGARTEAFF.